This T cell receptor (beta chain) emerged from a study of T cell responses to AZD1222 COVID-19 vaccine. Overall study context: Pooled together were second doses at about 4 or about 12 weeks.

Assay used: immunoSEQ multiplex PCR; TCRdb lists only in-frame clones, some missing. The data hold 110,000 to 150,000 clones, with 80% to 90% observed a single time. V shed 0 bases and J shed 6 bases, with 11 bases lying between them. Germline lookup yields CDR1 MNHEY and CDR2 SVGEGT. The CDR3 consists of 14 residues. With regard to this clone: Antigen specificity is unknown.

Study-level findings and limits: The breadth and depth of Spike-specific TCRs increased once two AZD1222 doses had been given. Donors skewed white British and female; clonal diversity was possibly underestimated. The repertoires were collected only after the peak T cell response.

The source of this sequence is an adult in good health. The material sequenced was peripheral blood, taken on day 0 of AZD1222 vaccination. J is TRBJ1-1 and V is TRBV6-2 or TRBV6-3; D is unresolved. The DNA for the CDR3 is TGTGCCAGCAGTTACTCGAGGGTGGGCGCTGAAGCTTTCTTT. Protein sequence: CASSYSRVGAEAFF.